Listed here is a single T cell receptor beta chain. These data originate in a study of blood T cell repertoires in COVID-19. Repertoires were generated with immunoSEQ multiplex PCR, while TCRdb's copy carries only in-frame clones and drops some. The sample includes 230,000 or so clones, 80% to 90% of them seen just once. CDR3 length: 16 amino acids. The V end was cut by 2 bases, the J end by 3 bases, with 11 bases between. Per the germline V gene, CDR1 is MGHDK and CDR2 is SYGVNS. V gene TRBV25-1 combines with J gene TRBJ1-6; a weak D match, TRBD1 (5 bases). The receptor was derived from a woman between 45 and 65 years old who had been exposed to COVID-19. Sequencing was carried out using PBMCs or T cells enriched from blood (not recorded which). The CDR3 region has the DNA TGTGCCAGCAGTGAAGGGGCAACCTACTATAATTCACCCCTCCACTTT. It codes for CASSEGATYYNSPLHF. The complete variable domain, with remaining parts taken from reference TRBV25-1 and TRBJ1-6, reads EADIYQTPRYLVIGTGKKITLECSQTMGHDKMYWYQQDPGMELHLIHYSYGVNSTEKGDLSSESTVSRIRTEHFPLTLESARPSHTSQYLCASSEGATYYNSPLHFGNGTRLTVT.